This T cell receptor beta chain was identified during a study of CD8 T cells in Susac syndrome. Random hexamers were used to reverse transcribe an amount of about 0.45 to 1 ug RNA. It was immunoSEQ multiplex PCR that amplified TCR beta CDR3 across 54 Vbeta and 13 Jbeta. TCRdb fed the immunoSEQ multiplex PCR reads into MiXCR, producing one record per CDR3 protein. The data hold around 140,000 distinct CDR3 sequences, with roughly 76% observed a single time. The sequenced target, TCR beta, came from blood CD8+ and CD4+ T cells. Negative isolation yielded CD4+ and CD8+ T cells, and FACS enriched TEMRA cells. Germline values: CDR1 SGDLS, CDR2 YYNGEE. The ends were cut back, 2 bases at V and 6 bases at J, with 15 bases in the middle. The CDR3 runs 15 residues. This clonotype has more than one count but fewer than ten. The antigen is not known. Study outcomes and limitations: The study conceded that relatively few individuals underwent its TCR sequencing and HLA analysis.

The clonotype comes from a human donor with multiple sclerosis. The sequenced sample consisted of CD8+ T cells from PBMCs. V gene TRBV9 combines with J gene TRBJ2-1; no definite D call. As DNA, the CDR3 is TGTGCCAGCAGCGTTTACGAGGTCGCCGGCAATGAGCAGTTCTTC. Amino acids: CASSVYEVAGNEQFF.